This note documents a single T cell receptor (beta chain) sequence. Only in-frame clones appear in the TCRdb table, and some are missing; sequencing was by immunoSEQ multiplex PCR. The data show approximately 480,000 clones, roughly 90% seen once. The sample is drawn from a study of blood T cell repertoires in COVID-19. There are 13 residues in the CDR3. Germline values: CDR1 MNHNY, CDR2 SVGAGI (reference sequence). Trimming took off 2 bases at V and 6 bases at J, with 10 bases between the two ends. The source of this sequence is a woman between 18 and 29 years old who had recovered from COVID-19. The sequencing input was PBMCs or T cells enriched from blood (not recorded which). This sequence joins TRBV6-6 and TRBJ2-5; D unresolved. The CDR3 loop is CASSYQVRKTQYF. CDR3 sequence (DNA): TGTGCCAGCAGTTACCAGGTTAGGAAGACCCAGTACTTC.